The source of this T cell receptor beta chain is a study of T cell responses to AZD1222 COVID-19 vaccine. Study-level findings and limits: Repertoire sampling was restricted to post-peak T cell response timepoints. Among those given AZD1222, only 6 or 7 were seropositive at baseline. The donor cohort was predominantly white British with a female majority, and clonal diversity may have been underestimated.

Germline V CDR1 and CDR2: SGHKS, YYEKEE (reference sequence). Trimming took off 2 bases at V and 2 bases at J, with 16 bases between the two ends. CDR3 length equals 16 residues. Clones were sequenced by immunoSEQ multiplex PCR, and TCRdb holds only the in-frame ones, with some missing. Of 75,000 to 95,000 clones in the sample, roughly 85% are singletons; the top ten hold 4.5%. The table lists this clone with many counts. Antigen: not known. The clonotype originates from an adult who received the AZD1222 COVID-19 vaccine. The chain carries TRBV5-5 and TRBJ2-5; no reliable D call. The source was peripheral blood, collected 28 days after the second AZD1222 dose. The CDR3 reads CASSFQADFTQETQYF. CDR3 DNA: TGTGCCAGCAGCTTTCAGGCAGATTTTACGCAAGAGACCCAGTACTTC.